This TCR beta chain appears in the sequencing data of a study of shared clonotypes between healthy human individuals. Study-wide background: The plates for each donor numbered three CD4 naive, three CD4 memory, two CD8 naive and one CD8 memory.

Naive CD4+ cells were CD45RA-selected; the remaining cells were memory. Germline V gene sequence: CDR1 SGDLS, CDR2 YYNGEE. V shed 3 bases and J shed 1 base, with 10 bases lying between them. The CDR3 runs to 14 residues. Sequencing was performed with immunoSEQ multiplex PCR; in TCRdb, only in-frame clones are kept and a portion is missing. Of under 2,500,000 clones detected, approximately 96% appear once; the ten largest clones hold approximately 0.13%. Sequenced input: naive CD4+ T cells sorted from blood. The subset is: CD45RA+ positively selected. This TCR was sampled from a man aged 18 to 30 in good health. V is TRBV9 and J is TRBJ1-1; weak D call: TRBD1 (6 bases). CDR3 loop: CASSAGVENTEAFF. CDR3 bases: TGTGCCAGCAGCGCAGGGGTGGAGAACACTGAAGCTTTCTTT.